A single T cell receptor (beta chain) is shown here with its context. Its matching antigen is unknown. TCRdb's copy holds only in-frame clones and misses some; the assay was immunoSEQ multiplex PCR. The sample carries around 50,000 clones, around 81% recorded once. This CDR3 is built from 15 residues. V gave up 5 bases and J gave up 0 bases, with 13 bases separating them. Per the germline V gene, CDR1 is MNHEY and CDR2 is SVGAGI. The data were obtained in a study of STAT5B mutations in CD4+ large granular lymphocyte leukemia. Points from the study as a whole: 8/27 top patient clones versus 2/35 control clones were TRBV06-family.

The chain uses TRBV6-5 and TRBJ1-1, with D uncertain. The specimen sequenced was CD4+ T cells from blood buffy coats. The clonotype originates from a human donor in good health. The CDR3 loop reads CASSRSGAMNTEAFF. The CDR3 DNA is TGTGCCAGCAGTAGATCAGGAGCGATGAACACTGAAGCTTTCTTT.